Listed below are T cell receptor beta chains from one sample, sequenced in a study of blood T cell repertoires in COVID-19. Sequencing was performed with immunoSEQ multiplex PCR; in TCRdb, only in-frame clones are kept and a portion is missing. The repertoire holds about 310,000 clones, about nine tenths seen once, with approximately 9.8% in the top ten. Material: PBMCs or T cells enriched from blood (not recorded which). The receptors come from a woman in her thirties or forties who had recovered from COVID-19. Each CDR3 is given with its conserved first and last residue. Each record gives: J gene, clone size, D gene, CDR3 length, V gene, CDR3 protein, CDR3 DNA. A D gene is named only where the DNA matches it firmly. For some rows the clone size is stated as once, few or many, or as a class when expanded; others skip it.

j_call: TRBJ1-2
clone_size: -
d_call: TRBD1
cdr3_length: 16
v_call: TRBV4-3
cdr3_aa: CASSHSPGGTGGGYTF
cdr3_nt: TGCGCCAGCAGCCACTCCCCCGGCGGGACAGGGGGCGGCTACACCTTC

j_call: TRBJ2-7
clone_size: -
d_call: -
cdr3_length: 15
v_call: TRBV5-4
cdr3_aa: CASSGQGSGTYEQYF
cdr3_nt: TGTGCCAGCAGCGGGCAGGGGAGCGGGACATACGAGCAGTACTTC

j_call: TRBJ1-1
clone_size: -
d_call: TRBD1
cdr3_length: 16
v_call: TRBV7-2
cdr3_aa: CASSLVGGQLSTEAFF
cdr3_nt: TGTGCCAGCAGCTTAGTGGGGGGACAGCTTTCCACTGAAGCTTTCTTT

j_call: TRBJ2-1
clone_size: -
d_call: TRBD1
cdr3_length: 14
v_call: TRBV2
cdr3_aa: CASGRDRSYNEQFF
cdr3_nt: TGTGCCAGCGGACGGGACAGGTCCTACAATGAGCAGTTCTTC

j_call: TRBJ2-2
clone_size: -
d_call: TRBD1
cdr3_length: 15
v_call: TRBV24-1
cdr3_aa: CATSWATGDTGELFF
cdr3_nt: TGTGCCACCTCATGGGCGACAGGGGACACCGGGGAGCTGTTTTTT

j_call: TRBJ2-7
clone_size: -
d_call: TRBD1
cdr3_length: 14
v_call: TRBV28
cdr3_aa: CASRMTGRAYEQYF
cdr3_nt: TGTGCCAGCAGAATGACAGGGCGAGCATACGAGCAGTACTTC

j_call: TRBJ2-5
clone_size: -
d_call: TRBD2
cdr3_length: 16
v_call: TRBV2
cdr3_aa: CASSDGSGGAWETQYF
cdr3_nt: TGTGCCAGCAGTGATGGTAGCGGGGGGGCCTGGGAGACCCAGTACTTC

j_call: TRBJ2-7
clone_size: -
d_call: TRBD2
cdr3_length: 13
v_call: TRBV29-1
cdr3_aa: CSVATSGGGEQYF
cdr3_nt: TGCAGCGTTGCCACTAGCGGGGGTGGCGAGCAGTACTTC

j_call: TRBJ1-1
clone_size: -
d_call: TRBD1
cdr3_length: 15
v_call: TRBV11-3
cdr3_aa: CASSLATGVRTEAFF
cdr3_nt: TGTGCCAGCAGCTTAGCCACAGGGGTTCGGACTGAAGCTTTCTTT

j_call: TRBJ2-1
clone_size: few
d_call: -
cdr3_length: 13
v_call: TRBV2
cdr3_aa: CASTQGTYNEQFF
cdr3_nt: TGTGCCAGCACCCAGGGAACCTACAATGAGCAGTTCTTC

j_call: TRBJ2-2
clone_size: few
d_call: -
cdr3_length: 18
v_call: TRBV6-2/TRBV6-3
cdr3_aa: CASSRPRGGGFNTGELFF
cdr3_nt: TGTGCCAGCAGTAGACCCAGGGGAGGGGGATTTAACACCGGGGAGCTGTTTTTT

j_call: TRBJ2-7
clone_size: -
d_call: -
cdr3_length: 14
v_call: TRBV5-4
cdr3_aa: CASSETDMAYEQYF
cdr3_nt: TGTGCCAGCAGCGAAACGGACATGGCCTACGAGCAGTACTTC

j_call: TRBJ1-3
clone_size: -
d_call: TRBD1
cdr3_length: 16
v_call: TRBV19
cdr3_aa: CASSGHRGGSGNTIYF
cdr3_nt: TGTGCCAGTAGTGGTCACAGGGGCGGCTCTGGAAACACCATATATTTT

j_call: TRBJ1-5
clone_size: few
d_call: TRBD1
cdr3_length: 16
v_call: TRBV2
cdr3_aa: CASSEGTGGWNQPQHF
cdr3_nt: TGTGCCAGCAGTGAGGGGACAGGGGGCTGGAATCAGCCCCAGCATTTT

j_call: TRBJ1-3
clone_size: -
d_call: -
cdr3_length: 15
v_call: TRBV14
cdr3_aa: CASSYQQGSGNTIYF
cdr3_nt: TGTGCCAGCAGCTATCAACAGGGTTCCGGAAACACCATATATTTT

j_call: TRBJ1-2
clone_size: -
d_call: -
cdr3_length: 17
v_call: TRBV4-3
cdr3_aa: CASSHLRGGPEDYGYTF
cdr3_nt: TGCGCCAGCAGCCATCTTCGGGGGGGCCCCGAGGACTATGGCTACACCTTC

j_call: TRBJ2-7
clone_size: -
d_call: TRBD2
cdr3_length: 17
v_call: TRBV5-1
cdr3_aa: CASSQLRGRDLPYEQYF
cdr3_nt: TGCGCCAGCAGCCAGCTCCGGGGGAGGGATCTTCCCTACGAGCAGTACTTC

j_call: TRBJ2-7
clone_size: -
d_call: TRBD1
cdr3_length: 16
v_call: TRBV24-1
cdr3_aa: CATSDPRDRGRYEQYF
cdr3_nt: TGTGCCACCAGTGACCCCCGGGACAGGGGACGCTACGAGCAGTACTTC

j_call: TRBJ1-2
clone_size: once
d_call: -
cdr3_length: 14
v_call: TRBV7-3
cdr3_aa: CASSLTGDGYGYTF
cdr3_nt: TGTGCCAGCAGCTTAACAGGGGATGGGTATGGCTACACCTTC

j_call: TRBJ2-3
clone_size: -
d_call: TRBD2
cdr3_length: 15
v_call: TRBV30
cdr3_aa: CAWSVGAGATDTQYF
cdr3_nt: TGTGCCTGGAGTGTAGGAGCGGGGGCGACAGATACGCAGTATTTT

j_call: TRBJ1-2
clone_size: -
d_call: TRBD1
cdr3_length: 16
v_call: TRBV7-2
cdr3_aa: CASSLGGGQANYGYTF
cdr3_nt: TGTGCCAGCAGCTTAGGCGGCGGACAGGCTAACTATGGCTACACCTTC

j_call: TRBJ2-5
clone_size: -
d_call: -
cdr3_length: 16
v_call: TRBV18
cdr3_aa: CASSPPLNLGVQTQYF
cdr3_nt: TGTGCCAGCTCACCACCGTTGAATCTCGGGGTCCAGACCCAGTACTTC

j_call: TRBJ2-1
clone_size: -
d_call: -
cdr3_length: 13
v_call: TRBV24-1
cdr3_aa: CATAGSSYNEQFF
cdr3_nt: TGTGCCACCGCGGGAAGCTCCTACAATGAGCAGTTCTTC

j_call: TRBJ1-4
clone_size: -
d_call: -
cdr3_length: 13
v_call: TRBV25-1
cdr3_aa: CASRDSTNEKLFF
cdr3_nt: TGTGCCAGCAGGGACTCAACTAATGAAAAACTGTTTTTT

j_call: TRBJ2-2
clone_size: -
d_call: TRBD1
cdr3_length: 16
v_call: TRBV3-1/TRBV3-2
cdr3_aa: CASSRKGQSTSGELFF
cdr3_nt: TGTGCCAGCAGCCGGAAGGGACAGTCTACTTCCGGGGAGCTGTTTTTT

j_call: TRBJ1-6
clone_size: -
d_call: TRBD1
cdr3_length: 16
v_call: TRBV3-1/TRBV3-2
cdr3_aa: CASSQGGGTGISPLHF
cdr3_nt: TGTGCCAGCAGCCAAGGGGGGGGGACAGGGATTTCACCCCTCCACTTT

j_call: TRBJ2-1
clone_size: -
d_call: -
cdr3_length: 11
v_call: TRBV5-1
cdr3_aa: CASSHPGEQFF
cdr3_nt: TGCGCCAGCAGCCACCCAGGCGAGCAGTTCTTC

j_call: TRBJ2-7
clone_size: -
d_call: TRBD1
cdr3_length: 13
v_call: TRBV7-6
cdr3_aa: CASSLRQGDEQYF
cdr3_nt: TGTGCCAGCAGCTTAAGACAGGGGGACGAGCAGTACTTC

j_call: TRBJ2-3
clone_size: -
d_call: -
cdr3_length: 17
v_call: TRBV6-2/TRBV6-3
cdr3_aa: CASSPRQRGIRADTQYF
cdr3_nt: TGTGCCAGCAGTCCACGCCAAAGGGGGATTAGGGCAGATACGCAGTATTTT

j_call: TRBJ1-6
clone_size: -
d_call: TRBD1
cdr3_length: 14
v_call: TRBV15
cdr3_aa: CATSRGQDDSPLHF
cdr3_nt: TGTGCCACCAGCAGGGGACAGGACGATTCACCCCTCCACTTT

j_call: TRBJ2-1
clone_size: -
d_call: -
cdr3_length: 12
v_call: TRBV12-3/TRBV12-4
cdr3_aa: CASSLVVSEQFF
cdr3_nt: TGTGCCAGCAGTTTAGTAGTGAGTGAGCAGTTCTTC

j_call: TRBJ1-6
clone_size: -
d_call: -
cdr3_length: 18
v_call: TRBV4-3
cdr3_aa: CASSQDLRAGKDNSPLHF
cdr3_nt: TGCGCCAGCAGCCAAGATCTTAGGGCAGGGAAGGATAATTCACCCCTCCACTTT

j_call: TRBJ2-1
clone_size: once
d_call: TRBD2
cdr3_length: 16
v_call: TRBV3-1/TRBV3-2
cdr3_aa: CASSQYTGDYYNEQFF
cdr3_nt: TGTGCCAGCAGCCAATATACGGGGGACTACTACAATGAGCAGTTCTTC

j_call: TRBJ2-5
clone_size: -
d_call: TRBD2
cdr3_length: 15
v_call: TRBV6-2/TRBV6-3
cdr3_aa: CASSPGLAGVETQYF
cdr3_nt: TGTGCCAGCAGTCCGGGACTAGCGGGAGTAGAGACCCAGTACTTC

j_call: TRBJ2-7
clone_size: -
d_call: -
cdr3_length: 13
v_call: TRBV7-3
cdr3_aa: CASSLRGGDEQYF
cdr3_nt: TGTGCCAGCAGCTTACGGGGTGGGGACGAGCAGTACTTC

j_call: TRBJ2-7
clone_size: -
d_call: -
cdr3_length: 14
v_call: TRBV19
cdr3_aa: CASSIGGGSYEQYF
cdr3_nt: TGTGCCAGTAGTATAGGGGGGGGCAGCTACGAGCAGTACTTC

j_call: TRBJ2-4
clone_size: -
d_call: -
cdr3_length: 14
v_call: TRBV28
cdr3_aa: CASHRRAAKNIQYF
cdr3_nt: TGTGCCAGCCACCGGAGGGCAGCCAAAAACATTCAGTACTTC

j_call: TRBJ2-1
clone_size: -
d_call: -
cdr3_length: 17
v_call: TRBV5-1
cdr3_aa: CASSSEQRRVPSDEQFF
cdr3_nt: TGCGCCAGCAGCTCAGAGCAGCGGCGGGTTCCGTCCGATGAGCAGTTCTTC

j_call: TRBJ1-4
clone_size: -
d_call: TRBD1
cdr3_length: 16
v_call: TRBV10-1
cdr3_aa: CASSSKHRGTNEKLFF
cdr3_nt: TGCGCCAGCAGTTCAAAACACAGGGGTACTAATGAAAAACTGTTTTTT

j_call: TRBJ1-4
clone_size: -
d_call: TRBD1
cdr3_length: 16
v_call: TRBV7-9
cdr3_aa: CASSSNTGVTNEKLFF
cdr3_nt: TGTGCCAGCAGCTCTAATACAGGGGTGACTAATGAAAAACTGTTTTTT